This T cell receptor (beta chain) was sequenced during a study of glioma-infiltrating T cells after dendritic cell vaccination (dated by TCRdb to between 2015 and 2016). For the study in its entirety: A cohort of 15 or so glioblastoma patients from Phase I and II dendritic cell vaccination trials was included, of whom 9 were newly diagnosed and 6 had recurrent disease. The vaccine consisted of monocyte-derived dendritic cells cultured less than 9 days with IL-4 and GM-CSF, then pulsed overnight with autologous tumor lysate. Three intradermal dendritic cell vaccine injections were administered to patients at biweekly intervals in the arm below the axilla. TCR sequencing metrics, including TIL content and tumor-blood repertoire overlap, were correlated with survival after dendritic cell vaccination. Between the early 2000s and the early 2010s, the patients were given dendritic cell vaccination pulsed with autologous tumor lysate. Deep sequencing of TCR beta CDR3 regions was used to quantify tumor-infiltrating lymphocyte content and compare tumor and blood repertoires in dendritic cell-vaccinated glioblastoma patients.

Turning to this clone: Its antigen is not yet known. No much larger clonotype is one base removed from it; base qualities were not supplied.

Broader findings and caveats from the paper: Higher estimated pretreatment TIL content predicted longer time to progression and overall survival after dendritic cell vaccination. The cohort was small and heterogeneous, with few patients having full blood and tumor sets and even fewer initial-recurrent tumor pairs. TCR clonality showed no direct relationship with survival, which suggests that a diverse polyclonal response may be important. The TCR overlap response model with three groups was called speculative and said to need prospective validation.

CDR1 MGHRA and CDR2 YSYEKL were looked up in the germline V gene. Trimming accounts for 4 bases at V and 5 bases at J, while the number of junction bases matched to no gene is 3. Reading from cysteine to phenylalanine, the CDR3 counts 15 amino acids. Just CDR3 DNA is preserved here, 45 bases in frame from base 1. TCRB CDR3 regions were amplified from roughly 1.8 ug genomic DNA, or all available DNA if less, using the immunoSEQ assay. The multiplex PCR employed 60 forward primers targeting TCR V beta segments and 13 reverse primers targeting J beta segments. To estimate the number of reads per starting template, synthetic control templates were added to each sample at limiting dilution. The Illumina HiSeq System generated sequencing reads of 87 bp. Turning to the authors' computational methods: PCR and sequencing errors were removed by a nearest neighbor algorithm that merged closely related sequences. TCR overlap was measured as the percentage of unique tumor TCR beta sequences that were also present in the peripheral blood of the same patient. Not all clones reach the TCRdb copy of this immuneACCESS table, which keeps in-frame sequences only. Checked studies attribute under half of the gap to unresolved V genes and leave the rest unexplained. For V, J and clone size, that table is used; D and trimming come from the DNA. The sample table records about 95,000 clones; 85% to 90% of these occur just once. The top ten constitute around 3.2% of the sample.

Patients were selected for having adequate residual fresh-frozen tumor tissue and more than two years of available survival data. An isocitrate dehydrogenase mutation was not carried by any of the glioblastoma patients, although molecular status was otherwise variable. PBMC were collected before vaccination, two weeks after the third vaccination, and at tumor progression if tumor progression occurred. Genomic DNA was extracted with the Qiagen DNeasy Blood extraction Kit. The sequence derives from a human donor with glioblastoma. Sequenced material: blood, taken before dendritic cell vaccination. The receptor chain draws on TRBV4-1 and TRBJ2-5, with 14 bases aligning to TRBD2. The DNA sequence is TGCGCCAGCAGCCGACTAGCGGGGGGGGATGAGACCCAGTACTTC. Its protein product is CASSRLAGGDETQYF.